Listed here is a single TCR beta chain. Its target is not known. The germline CDR1 and CDR2 sequences are SEHNR and FQNEAQ (reference sequence). The length of the CDR3 is 17 residues. V dropped 5 bases and J dropped 3; count of bases not matched to a gene: 7. The data belong to a study of cytomegalovirus exposure and HLA in healthy donors. Sequencing used immunoSEQ multiplex PCR; TCRdb keeps in-frame clones, though not all of them. Among about 360,000 clones listed, 86% were seen once. Donors were drawn from the approximately 120-subject validation cohort, separate from the approximately 640-subject first cohort. Broader study findings: The investigators catalogued some 150 TCR beta chains as cytomegalovirus-associated.

Input material: PBMCs. This clonotype was obtained from a woman aged 18-35 years in good health and CMV-seronegative. The rearrangement joins TRBV7-9 to TRBJ2-6, with 10 bases fitting TRBD1. The CDR3 DNA sequence: TGTGCCAGCAGCGGGGACAGGGGACCACTTGGGGCCAACGTCCTGACTTTC. Amino acids: CASSGDRGPLGANVLTF.